The text below deals with one TCR beta chain. The target antigen is unknown. Surgery without prior neoadjuvant therapy was the treatment of the selected pancreatic ductal adenocarcinoma patients. This sample is part of a study of T cells in pancreatic ductal adenocarcinoma. Profiling relied on immunoSEQ multiplex PCR, and the TCRdb table lists in-frame clones only, not all of them. This table has 100,000 or so clones, about 95% appearing once. Germline assignment: CDR1 MNHEY and CDR2 SVGAGI. The CDR3 length is 15 residues. The ends were cut back, 3 bases at V and 6 bases at J, with 14 bases in the middle. Study conclusions and caveats: Blood clonality (roughly 0.067) did not differ significantly from tumor (roughly 0.1). Comparisons of tumor and blood clonality may show falsely lower tumor diversity. Compared with tumor, blood showed more total productive templates and roughly 8.1-fold more clonotypes. The resected pancreatic cancer cohort was biased toward the minority with early-stage disease.

The gene calls are TRBV6-5 and TRBJ2-2; D ambiguous. What was sequenced was PBMCs. The origin of this receptor is a human donor with pancreatic ductal adenocarcinoma. CDR3 nucleotides: TGTGCCAGCAGTTATTCGCAAACTCGATCCGGGGAGCTGTTTTTT. Translating it yields CASSYSQTRSGELFF.